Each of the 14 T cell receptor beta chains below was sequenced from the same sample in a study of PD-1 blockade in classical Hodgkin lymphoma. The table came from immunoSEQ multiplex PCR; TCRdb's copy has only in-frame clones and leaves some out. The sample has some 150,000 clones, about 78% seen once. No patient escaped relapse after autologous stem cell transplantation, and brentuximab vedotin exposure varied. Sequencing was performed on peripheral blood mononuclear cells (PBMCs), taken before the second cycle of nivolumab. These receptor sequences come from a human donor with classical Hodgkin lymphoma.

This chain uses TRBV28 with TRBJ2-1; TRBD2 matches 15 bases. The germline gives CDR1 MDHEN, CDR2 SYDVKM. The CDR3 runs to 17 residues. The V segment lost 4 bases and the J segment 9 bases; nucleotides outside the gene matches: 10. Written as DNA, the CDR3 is TGTGCCAGCAGTTCCCGGAGGACTAGCGGGAGGGGGAGTGAGCAGTTCTTC. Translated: CASSSRRTSGRGSEQFF.

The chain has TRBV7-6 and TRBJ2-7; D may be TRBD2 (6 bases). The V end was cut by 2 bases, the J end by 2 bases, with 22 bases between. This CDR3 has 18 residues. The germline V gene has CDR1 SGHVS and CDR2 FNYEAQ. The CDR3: CASSLSSGLRGTTYEQYF. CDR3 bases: TGTGCCAGCAGCTTAAGTTCCGGATTGCGGGGCACTACCTACGAGCAGTACTTC.

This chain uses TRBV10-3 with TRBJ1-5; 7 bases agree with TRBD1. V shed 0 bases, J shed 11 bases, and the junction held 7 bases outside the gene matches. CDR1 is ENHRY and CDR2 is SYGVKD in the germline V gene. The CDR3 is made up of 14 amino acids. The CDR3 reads CAISESGDRAAQHF. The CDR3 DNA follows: TGTGCCATCAGTGAGTCGGGTGACAGGGCGGCCCAGCATTTT.

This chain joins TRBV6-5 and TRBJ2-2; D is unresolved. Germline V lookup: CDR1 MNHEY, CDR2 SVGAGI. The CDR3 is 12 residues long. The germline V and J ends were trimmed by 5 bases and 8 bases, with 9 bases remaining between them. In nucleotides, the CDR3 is TGTGCCAGCAGTGCCCGGTCGGGGGAGCTGTTTTTT. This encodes CASSARSGELFF.

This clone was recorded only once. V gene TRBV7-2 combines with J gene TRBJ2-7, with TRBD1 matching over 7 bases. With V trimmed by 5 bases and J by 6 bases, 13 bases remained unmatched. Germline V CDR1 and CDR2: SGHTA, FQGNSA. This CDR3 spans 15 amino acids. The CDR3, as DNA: TGTGCCAGCAGCGATGGGACAGCAACAAGTTTCGAGCAGTACTTC. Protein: CASSDGTATSFEQYF.

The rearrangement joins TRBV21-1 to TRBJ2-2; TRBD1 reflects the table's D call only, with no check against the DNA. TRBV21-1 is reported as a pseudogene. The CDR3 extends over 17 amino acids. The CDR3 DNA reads TGTGCCAGCAGCAAAGTCGGCTTCACGAGGGGGCCCGGGGAGCTGTTTTTT. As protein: CASSKVGFTRGPGELFF.

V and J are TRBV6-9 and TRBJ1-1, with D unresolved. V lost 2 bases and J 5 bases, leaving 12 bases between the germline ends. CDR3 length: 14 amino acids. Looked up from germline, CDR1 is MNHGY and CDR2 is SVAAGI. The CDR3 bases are TGTGCCAGCAGTTATCGCCAATCGTGGACTGAAGCTTTCTTT. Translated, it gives CASSYRQSWTEAFF.

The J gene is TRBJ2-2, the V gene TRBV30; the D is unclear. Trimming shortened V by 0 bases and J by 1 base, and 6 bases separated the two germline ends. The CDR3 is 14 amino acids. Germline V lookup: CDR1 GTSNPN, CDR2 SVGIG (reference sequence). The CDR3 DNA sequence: TGTGCCTGGAGTGTGCAGCTGAACACCGGGGAGCTGTTTTTT. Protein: CAWSVQLNTGELFF.

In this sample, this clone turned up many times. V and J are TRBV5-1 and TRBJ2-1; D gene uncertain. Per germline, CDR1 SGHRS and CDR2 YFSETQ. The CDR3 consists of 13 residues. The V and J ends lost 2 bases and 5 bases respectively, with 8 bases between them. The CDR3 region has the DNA TGCGCCAGCAGCTTACTGACCAACAATGAGCAGTTCTTC. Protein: CASSLLTNNEQFF.

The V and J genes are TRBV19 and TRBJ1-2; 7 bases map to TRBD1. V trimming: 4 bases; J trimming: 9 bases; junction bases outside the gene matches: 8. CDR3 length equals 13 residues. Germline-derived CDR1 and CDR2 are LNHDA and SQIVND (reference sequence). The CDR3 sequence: CASSTRDRSRYTF. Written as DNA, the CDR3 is TGTGCCAGTAGTACCCGGGACAGAAGTCGCTACACCTTC.

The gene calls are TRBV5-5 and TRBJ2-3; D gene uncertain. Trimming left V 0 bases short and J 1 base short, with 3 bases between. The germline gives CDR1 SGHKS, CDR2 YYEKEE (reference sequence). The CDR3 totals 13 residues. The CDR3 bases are TGTGCCAGCAGCTTGGGGGGCACAGATACGCAGTATTTT. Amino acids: CASSLGGTDTQYF.

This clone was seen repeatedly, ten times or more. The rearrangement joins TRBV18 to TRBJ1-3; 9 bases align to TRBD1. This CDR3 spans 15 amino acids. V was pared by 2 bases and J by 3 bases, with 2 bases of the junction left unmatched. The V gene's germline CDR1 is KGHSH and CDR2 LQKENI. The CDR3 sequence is CASSPRQGDGNTIYF. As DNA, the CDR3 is TGTGCCAGCTCACCAAGACAGGGGGATGGAAACACCATATATTTT.

The CDR3: CASSLVLRGPTDTQYF. In DNA, the CDR3 is TGTGCCAGCAGCTTAGTTCTGCGGGGGCCCACAGATACGCAGTATTTT. The chain carries TRBV7-2 and TRBJ2-3; TRBD2 might be the D (7 bases). Trimming took off 1 base at V and 2 bases at J, with 13 bases between the two ends. Germline V gives CDR1 SGHTA, CDR2 FQGNSA. This CDR3 comprises 16 residues.

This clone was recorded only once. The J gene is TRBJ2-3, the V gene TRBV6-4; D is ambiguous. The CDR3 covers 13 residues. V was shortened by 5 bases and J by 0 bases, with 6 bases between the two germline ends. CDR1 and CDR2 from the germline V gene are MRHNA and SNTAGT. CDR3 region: CASSRKSTDTQYF. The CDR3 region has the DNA TGTGCCAGCAGTCGAAAAAGCACAGATACGCAGTATTTT.